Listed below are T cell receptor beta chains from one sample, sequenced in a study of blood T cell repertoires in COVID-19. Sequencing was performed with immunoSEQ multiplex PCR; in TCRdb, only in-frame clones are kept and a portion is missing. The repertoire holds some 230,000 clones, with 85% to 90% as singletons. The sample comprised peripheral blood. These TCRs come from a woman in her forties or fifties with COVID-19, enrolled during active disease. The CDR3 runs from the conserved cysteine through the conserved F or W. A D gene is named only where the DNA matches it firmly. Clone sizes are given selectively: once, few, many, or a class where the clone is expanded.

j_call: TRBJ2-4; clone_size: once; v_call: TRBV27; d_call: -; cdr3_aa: CASSLKGRENIQYF; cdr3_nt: TGTGCCAGCAGTTTAAAGGGCAGGGAAAACATTCAGTACTTC
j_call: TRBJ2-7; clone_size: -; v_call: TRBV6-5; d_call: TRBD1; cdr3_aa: CASRADRGPSYEQYF; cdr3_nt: TGTGCCAGCAGGGCCGACAGGGGCCCCTCCTACGAGCAGTACTTC
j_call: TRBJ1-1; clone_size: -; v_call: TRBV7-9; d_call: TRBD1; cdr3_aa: CASSRRQGSPEAFF; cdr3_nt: TGTGCCAGCAGCCGCCGACAGGGTAGTCCTGAAGCTTTCTTT
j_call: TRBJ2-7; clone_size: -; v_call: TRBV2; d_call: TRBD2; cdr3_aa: CASRPTSGGAGEQYF; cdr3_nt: TGTGCCAGCAGACCCACTAGCGGGGGGGCCGGCGAGCAGTACTTC
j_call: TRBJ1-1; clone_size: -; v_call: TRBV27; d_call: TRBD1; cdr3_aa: CASSLQGGNTEAFF; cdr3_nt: TGTGCCAGCAGCCTCCAGGGGGGGAACACTGAAGCTTTCTTT
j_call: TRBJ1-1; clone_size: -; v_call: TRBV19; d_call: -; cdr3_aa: CASSIDPGYGEAFF; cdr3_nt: TGTGCCAGTAGTATCGACCCGGGGTATGGTGAAGCTTTCTTT
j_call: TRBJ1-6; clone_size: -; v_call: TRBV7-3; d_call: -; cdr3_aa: CASSLTAGDNSPLHF; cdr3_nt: TGTGCCAGCAGCTTAACGGCAGGGGATAATTCACCCCTCCACTTT
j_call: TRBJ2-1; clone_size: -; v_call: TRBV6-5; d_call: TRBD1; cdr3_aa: CASSLTGSSYNEQFF; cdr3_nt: TGTGCCAGTTCCCTGACAGGGAGCTCCTACAATGAGCAGTTCTTC
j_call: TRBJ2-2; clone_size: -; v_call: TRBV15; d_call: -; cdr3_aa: CATSLDSLNTGELFF; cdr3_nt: TGTGCCACGTCCTTGGACAGCCTTAACACCGGGGAGCTGTTTTTT
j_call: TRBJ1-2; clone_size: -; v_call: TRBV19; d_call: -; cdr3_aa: CASSIVGANYGYTF; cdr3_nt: TGTGCCAGTAGTATAGTCGGGGCTAACTATGGCTACACCTTC
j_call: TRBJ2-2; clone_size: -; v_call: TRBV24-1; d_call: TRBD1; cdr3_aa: CATMDDRDRGLDTGELFF; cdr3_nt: TGTGCCACCATGGACGACCGGGACAGGGGCTTGGACACCGGGGAGCTGTTTTTT
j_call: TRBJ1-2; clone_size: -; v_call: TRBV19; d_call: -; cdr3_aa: CASSMVGDSNYGYTF; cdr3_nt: TGTGCCAGTAGTATGGTGGGGGACTCAAACTATGGCTACACCTTC
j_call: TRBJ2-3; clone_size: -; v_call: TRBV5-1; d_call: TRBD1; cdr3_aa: CASSPGTGVTQYF; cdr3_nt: TGCGCCAGCAGCCCCGGGACAGGGGTTACGCAGTATTTT
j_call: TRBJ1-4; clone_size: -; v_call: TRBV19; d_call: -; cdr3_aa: CASSIEGRMDEKLFF; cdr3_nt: TGTGCCAGTAGTATAGAGGGGAGGATGGACGAAAAACTGTTTTTT
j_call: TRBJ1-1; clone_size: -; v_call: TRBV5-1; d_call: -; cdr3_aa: CASSLPNRNTEAFF; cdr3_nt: TGCGCCAGCAGCCTCCCTAACAGAAACACTGAAGCTTTCTTT
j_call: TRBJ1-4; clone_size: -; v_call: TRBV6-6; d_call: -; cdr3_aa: CASSYSVGAGEKLFF; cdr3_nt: TGTGCCAGCAGTTACTCGGTAGGGGCCGGTGAAAAACTGTTTTTT
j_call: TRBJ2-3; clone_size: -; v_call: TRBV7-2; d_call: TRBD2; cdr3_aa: CASSKLLAGGGTDTQYF; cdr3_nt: TGTGCCAGCAGCAAGCTACTAGCGGGGGGGGGCACAGATACGCAGTATTTT
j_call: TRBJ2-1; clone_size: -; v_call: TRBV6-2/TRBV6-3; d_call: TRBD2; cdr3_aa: CASSPDRERGHNEQFF; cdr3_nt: TGTGCCAGCAGTCCCGATCGGGAGCGGGGGCACAATGAGCAGTTCTTC
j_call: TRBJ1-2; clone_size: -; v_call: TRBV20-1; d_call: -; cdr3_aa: CSASSTTNYGYTF; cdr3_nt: TGCAGTGCTAGTTCCACAACTAACTATGGCTACACCTTC
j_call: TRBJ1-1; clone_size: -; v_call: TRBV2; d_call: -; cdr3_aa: CASKEGNTEAFF; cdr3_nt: TGTGCCAGCAAGGAGGGGAACACTGAAGCTTTCTTT
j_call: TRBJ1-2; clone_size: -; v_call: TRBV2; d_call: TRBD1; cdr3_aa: CASTKRGTGKNYGYTF; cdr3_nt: TGTGCCAGCACCAAAAGGGGGACAGGGAAGAACTATGGCTACACCTTC
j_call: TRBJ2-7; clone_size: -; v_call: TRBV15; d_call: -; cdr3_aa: CATSRGREYEQYF; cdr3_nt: TGTGCCACCAGCAGAGGAAGGGAGTACGAGCAGTACTTC
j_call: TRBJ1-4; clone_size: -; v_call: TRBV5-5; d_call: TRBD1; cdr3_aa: CASSFIGQVNEKLFF; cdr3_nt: TGTGCCAGCAGCTTTATTGGACAGGTTAATGAAAAACTGTTTTTT
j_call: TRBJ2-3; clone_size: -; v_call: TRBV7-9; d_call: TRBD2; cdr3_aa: CASSPSWRGSTDTQYF; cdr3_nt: TGTGCCAGCAGCCCCTCTTGGCGGGGGAGCACAGATACGCAGTATTTT
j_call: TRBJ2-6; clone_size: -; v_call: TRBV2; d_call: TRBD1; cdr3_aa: CASGLRGSGANVLTF; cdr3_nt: TGTGCCAGCGGCCTCAGGGGGTCCGGGGCCAACGTCCTGACTTTC
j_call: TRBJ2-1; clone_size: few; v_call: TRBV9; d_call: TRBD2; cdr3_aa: CASSSSGDSYNEQFF; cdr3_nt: TGTGCCAGCAGCTCTAGCGGGGACTCCTACAATGAGCAGTTCTTC
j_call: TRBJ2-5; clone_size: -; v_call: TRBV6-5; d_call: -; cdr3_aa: CASSYGGWMETQYF; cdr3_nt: TGTGCCAGCAGTTACGGGGGCTGGATGGAGACCCAGTACTTC
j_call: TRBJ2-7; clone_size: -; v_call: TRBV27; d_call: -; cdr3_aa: CASRRGVGPYEQYF; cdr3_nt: TGTGCCAGCAGAAGGGGTGTGGGGCCCTACGAGCAGTACTTC
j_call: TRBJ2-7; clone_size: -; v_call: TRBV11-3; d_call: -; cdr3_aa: CASSSGRASGEQYF; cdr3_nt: TGTGCCAGCAGCTCCGGCAGGGCTTCGGGCGAGCAGTACTTC
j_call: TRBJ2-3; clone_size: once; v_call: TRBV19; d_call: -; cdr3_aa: CASSPRDWGAQYF; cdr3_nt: TGTGCCAGTAGTCCCCGCGACTGGGGGGCGCAGTATTTT
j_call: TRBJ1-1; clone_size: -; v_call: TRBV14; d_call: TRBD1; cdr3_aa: CASSRYRGGAEAFF; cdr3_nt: TGTGCCAGCAGCCGATACAGGGGAGGTGCTGAAGCTTTCTTT
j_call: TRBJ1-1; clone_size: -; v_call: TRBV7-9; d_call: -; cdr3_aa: CASSSQDNTEAFF; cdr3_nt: TGTGCCAGCAGCTCCCAGGATAACACTGAAGCTTTCTTT
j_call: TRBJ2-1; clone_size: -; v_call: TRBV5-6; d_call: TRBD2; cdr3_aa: CASSPTSGAFNEQFF; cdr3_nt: TGTGCCAGCAGCCCCACTAGCGGGGCTTTCAATGAGCAGTTCTTC
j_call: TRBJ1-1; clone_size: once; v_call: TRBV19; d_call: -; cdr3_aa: CASQTGNTEAFF; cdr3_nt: TGTGCCAGTCAGACAGGGAACACTGAAGCTTTCTTT
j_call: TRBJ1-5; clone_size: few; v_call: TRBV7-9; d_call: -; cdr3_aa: CASSLGRNQPQHF; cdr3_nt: TGTGCCAGCAGCTTAGGCAGAAATCAGCCCCAGCATTTT
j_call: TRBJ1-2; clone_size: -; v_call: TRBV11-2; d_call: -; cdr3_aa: CASSLWGGPNYGYTF; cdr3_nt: TGTGCCAGCAGCTTATGGGGAGGCCCCAACTATGGCTACACCTTC
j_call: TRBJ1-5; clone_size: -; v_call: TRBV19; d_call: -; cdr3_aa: CASSDVLQGPQHF; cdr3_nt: TGTGCCAGTAGTGATGTCTTACAGGGGCCCCAGCATTTT
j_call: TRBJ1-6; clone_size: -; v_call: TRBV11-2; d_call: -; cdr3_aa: CASSLGGGRGNSPLHF; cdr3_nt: TGTGCCAGCAGCCTCGGCGGGGGCCGGGGTAATTCACCCCTCCACTTT
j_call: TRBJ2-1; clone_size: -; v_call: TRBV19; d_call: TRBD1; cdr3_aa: CASKPGQGRYEQFF; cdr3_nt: TGTGCCAGTAAGCCGGGACAGGGGCGTTATGAGCAGTTCTTC
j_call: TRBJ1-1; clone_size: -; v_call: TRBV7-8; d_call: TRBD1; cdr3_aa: CASSLGDRSEAFF; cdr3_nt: TGTGCCAGCAGCTTAGGGGACAGGTCTGAAGCTTTCTTT
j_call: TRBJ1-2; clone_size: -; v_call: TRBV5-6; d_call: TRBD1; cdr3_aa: CASSVDRQGKYGYTF; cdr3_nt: TGTGCCAGCAGCGTGGACAGACAGGGGAAATATGGCTACACCTTC
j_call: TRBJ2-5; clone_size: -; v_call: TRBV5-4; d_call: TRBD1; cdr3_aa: CASSLLGTAQETQYF; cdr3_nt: TGTGCCAGCAGCTTGTTAGGGACAGCACAAGAGACCCAGTACTTC
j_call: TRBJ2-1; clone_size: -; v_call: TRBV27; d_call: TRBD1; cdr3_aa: CASSLNRDRVKEQFF; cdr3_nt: TGTGCCAGCAGTCTCAACCGGGACAGGGTAAAGGAGCAGTTCTTC
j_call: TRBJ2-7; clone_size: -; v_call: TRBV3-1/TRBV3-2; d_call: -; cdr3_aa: CASSQRQAAYEQYF; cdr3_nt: TGTGCCAGCAGCCAGAGACAGGCTGCGTACGAGCAGTACTTC